These T cell receptor beta chains were read from a single sample in a study of T cell responses to AZD1222 COVID-19 vaccine. TCRdb's table, derived via immunoSEQ multiplex PCR, lists solely in-frame clones and lacks some. Of some 150,000 clones in the sample, over 80% were seen once. The specimen was peripheral blood, collected 28 days after the second dose of the MenACWY control vaccine. Every receptor here comes from an adult who received the MenACWY meningococcal vaccine as a control. The CDR3 runs from the conserved cysteine through the conserved F or W. The D gene is left open where the match is weak. Only part of the rows carry a size: once, few, many, or a class if the clone is expanded.

CDR3 DNA: TGTGCCAGCAGTTCCCCGACAGGGGCAAAAGAGACCCAGTACTTC; CDR3 protein: CASSSPTGAKETQYF; D gene: TRBD1; V gene: TRBV6-2/TRBV6-3; J gene: TRBJ2-5; clone size: .
CDR3 DNA: TGCAGCGTTGAAGCCAGCAGCTCCTACGAGCAGTACTTC; CDR3 protein: CSVEASSSYEQYF; D gene: .; V gene: TRBV29-1; J gene: TRBJ2-7; clone size: .
CDR3 DNA: TGTGCCAGCAGCGTCTCCGGACTGCTAGCCACCGGGGAGCTGTTTTTT; CDR3 protein: CASSVSGLLATGELFF; D gene: .; V gene: TRBV9; J gene: TRBJ2-2; clone size: .
CDR3 DNA: TGTGCCACGACGGGAGCGGGCCAGCAGGGGAATACGCAGTATTTT; CDR3 protein: CATTGAGQQGNTQYF; D gene: .; V gene: TRBV10-3; J gene: TRBJ2-3; clone size: .
CDR3 DNA: TGCGCCAGCAGCCCCCACCCGGGACGCCTACGAGAGACCCAGTACTTC; CDR3 protein: CASSPHPGRLRETQYF; D gene: .; V gene: TRBV4-1; J gene: TRBJ2-5; clone size: .
CDR3 DNA: TGCGCCAGCAGTGTCCGCGTCGGGAGTTTAACCGGGGAGCTGTTTTTT; CDR3 protein: CASSVRVGSLTGELFF; D gene: .; V gene: TRBV10-2; J gene: TRBJ2-2; clone size: .
CDR3 DNA: TGTGCCAGCAGCCCACAGGGGCGACAGGAGGGCGGCTACACCTTC; CDR3 protein: CASSPQGRQEGGYTF; D gene: TRBD1; V gene: TRBV7-9; J gene: TRBJ1-2; clone size: once
CDR3 DNA: TGTGCCAGCAGCCGGACAGGGGGGGGTTCACCCCTCCACTTT; CDR3 protein: CASSRTGGGSPLHF; D gene: TRBD1; V gene: TRBV7-3; J gene: TRBJ1-6; clone size: .
CDR3 DNA: TGTGCCAGTAGTGTAGTCGCCTGGAATCAGCTCCAGCATTTT; CDR3 protein: CASSVVAWNQLQHF; D gene: .; V gene: TRBV19; J gene: TRBJ1-5; clone size: .
CDR3 DNA: TGCGCCAGCAGCCAAGTTGACAGGAGCTACGAGCAGTACTTC; CDR3 protein: CASSQVDRSYEQYF; D gene: .; V gene: TRBV4-1; J gene: TRBJ2-7; clone size: .
CDR3 DNA: TGTGCCTGGAGTACCCAGGCGCAAGAGACCCAGTACTTC; CDR3 protein: CAWSTQAQETQYF; D gene: .; V gene: TRBV30; J gene: TRBJ2-5; clone size: .
CDR3 DNA: TGCAGCGTGTGCCAGGGACTAGCCGGCGAAGAGCAGTACTTC; CDR3 protein: CSVCQGLAGEEQYF; D gene: TRBD2; V gene: TRBV29-1; J gene: TRBJ2-7; clone size: .
CDR3 DNA: TGTGCCAGCAGCTTAGAGAACAGGGAAGGAGCTTTCTTT; CDR3 protein: CASSLENREGAFF; D gene: .; V gene: TRBV7-8; J gene: TRBJ1-1; clone size: .
CDR3 DNA: TGTGCCAGCAGTTCGACAGGGAGGTCTGAAGCTTTCTTT; CDR3 protein: CASSSTGRSEAFF; D gene: TRBD1; V gene: TRBV5-6; J gene: TRBJ1-1; clone size: .
CDR3 DNA: TGCGCCAGCAGCCCGGGACCGCCCGACTATGGCTACACCTTC; CDR3 protein: CASSPGPPDYGYTF; D gene: .; V gene: TRBV4-3; J gene: TRBJ1-2; clone size: .
CDR3 DNA: TGTGCCAGCAGTTACTCGGGACAGGGGGTCGCACCACACTATCAGCCCCAGCATTTT; CDR3 protein: CASSYSGQGVAPHYQPQHF; D gene: TRBD1; V gene: TRBV6-2/TRBV6-3; J gene: TRBJ1-5; clone size: .
CDR3 DNA: TGTGCCACCAAAAGCACCTCGGGGTCCACAGATACGCAGTATTTT; CDR3 protein: CATKSTSGSTDTQYF; D gene: .; V gene: TRBV10-3; J gene: TRBJ2-3; clone size: .